The source of this T cell receptor beta chain is a study of neurological immune-mediated disorders. In its sample, this clonotype was seen many times. The antigen is not known. Study observations and caveats: When the repertoires were grouped phylogenetically, those of 18 of the 34 multiple sclerosis patients came together in a single cluster of related CDR3 sequences, which points to a possible repertoire-level signature. Because no CDR3 amino acid sequences were shared across subjects by expanded clones, private repertoires were suggested in all groups.

5'RACE employing 10-nucleotide random UMIs yielded the cDNA. TCRdb reanalysed the 5' RACE reads using MiXCR and keeps one entry per CDR3 protein. The sample holds approximately 65,000 distinct CDR3 sequences, over 4% seen once. V lost 5 bases, J lost 2 bases, and 15 bases lay in between. CDR3 length equals 15 residues. Germline V gene lookup returns CDR1 MGHRA and CDR2 YSYEKL. The sequenced sample consisted of PBMCs. This TCR derives from a man aged 50-60 years with multiple sclerosis. This chain joins TRBV4-1 and TRBJ1-2; D gene unclear. The CDR3 nucleotides are TGCGCCAGCAGCACAAACCTAAACGCAAACTATGGCTACACCTTC. It specifies CASSTNLNANYGYTF.